The count of the clone carrying this T cell receptor (beta chain) is one. What it recognizes is unknown. This sample was included in a study of spatial heterogeneity in lung cancer. At the level of the study: On average, each unique TCR and UMI combination appeared more than ten times in raw reads.

The CDR3 has 13 residues. Germline V gene sequence: CDR1 DFQATT, CDR2 SNEGSKA (reference sequence). The V end lost 4 bases, the J end lost 7 bases, and 13 bases lay between the germline ends. As to time point: sample taken at primary tumor resection. Samples came from around 70 TRACERx patients with untreated early-stage lung cancer. No cell sorting; template was whole RNA from tumor, lung tissue or PBMC. Overall study findings and caveats: At resection, ubiquitous expanded tumor TCRs appeared in blood more than at follow-up.

One entry per CDR3 protein results from TCRdb running MiXCR on the 5' RACE reads. The sample includes more than 45,000 distinct CDR3 sequences, approximately 5% seen only once; the top ten take over 8.5%. Specimen: PBMCs, collected at surgery. The TCR comes from a male donor with early-stage non-small cell lung cancer. The rearrangement uses TRBV20-1 and TRBJ2-2; D is tentatively TRBD1 or TRBD2 (5 bases each). The CDR3 DNA reads as TGCAGTGCTACGGGACGGTCAGGCGGGGAGCTGTTTTTT. Translation gives CSATGRSGGELFF.